This T cell receptor (beta chain) was identified during a study of beta chain features in type 1 diabetes. Study results and limitations: Within patients, naive, central memory and Treg TCRB repertoires seemed more similar than within healthy donors. For patients and controls alike, PCR might favor shorter templates to the same degree. Among type 1 diabetes patients, VDJ junctions had fewer insertions and more deletions.

A few counts support this clone. Its antigen is not identified. V was pared by 4 bases and J by 7 bases, with 10 bases between. CDR1 is SGHVS and CDR2 is FQNEAQ in the germline V gene. The CDR3 has 13 amino acids. Expressed TCRB transcripts got sequenced, as all isolated RNA was reverse transcribed. Here immunoSEQ multiplex PCR was the method, and the copy in TCRdb shows in-frame clones only, minus some. The table includes 500,000 to 700,000 clones, roughly 15% detected once. Isolation of CD4+ naive, central memory, regulatory and stem cell-like memory cells was achieved by sorting via CD45RO/CCR7/CD25/CD127/CD95/CD27.

The sample consisted of naive CD4+ T cells from blood. The clonotype comes from a young man in good health. The rearrangement joins TRBV7-8 to TRBJ2-2; D call uncertain. The CDR3 region is CASSSRLGGELFF. CDR3 sequence (DNA): TGTGCCAGCAGCTCGCGACTGGGCGGGGAGCTGTTTTTT.